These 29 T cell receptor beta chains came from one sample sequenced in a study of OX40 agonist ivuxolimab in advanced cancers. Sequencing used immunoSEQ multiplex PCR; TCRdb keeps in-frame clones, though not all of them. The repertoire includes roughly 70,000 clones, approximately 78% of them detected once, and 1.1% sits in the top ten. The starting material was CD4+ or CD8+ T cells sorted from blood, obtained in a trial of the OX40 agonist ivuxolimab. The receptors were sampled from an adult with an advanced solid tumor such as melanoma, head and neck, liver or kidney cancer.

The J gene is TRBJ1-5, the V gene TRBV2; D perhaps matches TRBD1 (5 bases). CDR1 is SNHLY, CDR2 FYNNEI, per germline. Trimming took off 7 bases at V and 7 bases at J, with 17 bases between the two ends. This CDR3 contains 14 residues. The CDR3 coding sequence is TGTGCCAGCAAGGAGGGGACCCTTGGGCAGCCCCAGCATTTT. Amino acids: CASKEGTLGQPQHF.

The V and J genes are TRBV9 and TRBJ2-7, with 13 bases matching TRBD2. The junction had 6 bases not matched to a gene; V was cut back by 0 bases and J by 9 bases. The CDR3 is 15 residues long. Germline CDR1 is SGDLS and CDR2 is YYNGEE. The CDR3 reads CASSVGTSGGAVQYF. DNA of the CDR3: TGTGCCAGCAGCGTAGGCACTAGCGGGGGGGCAGTGCAGTACTTC.

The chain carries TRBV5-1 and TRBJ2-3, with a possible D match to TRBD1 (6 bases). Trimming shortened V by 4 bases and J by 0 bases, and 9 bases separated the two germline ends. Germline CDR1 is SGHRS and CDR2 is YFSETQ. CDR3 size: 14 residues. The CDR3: CASSGQTSTDTQYF. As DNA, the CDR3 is TGCGCCAGCAGCGGACAGACTAGCACAGATACGCAGTATTTT. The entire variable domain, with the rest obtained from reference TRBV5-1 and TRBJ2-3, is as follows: KAGVTQTPRYLIKTRGQQVTLSCSPISGHRSVSWYQQTPGQGLQFLFEYFSETQRNKGNFPGRFSGRQFSNSRSEMNVSTLELGDSALYLCASSGQTSTDTQYFGPGTRLTVL.

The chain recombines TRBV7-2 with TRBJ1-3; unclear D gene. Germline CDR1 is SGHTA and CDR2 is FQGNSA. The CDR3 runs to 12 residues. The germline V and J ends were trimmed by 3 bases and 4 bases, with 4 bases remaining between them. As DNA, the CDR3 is TGTGCCAGCAGCTTCAGGGGAAACACCATATATTTT. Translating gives CASSFRGNTIYF.

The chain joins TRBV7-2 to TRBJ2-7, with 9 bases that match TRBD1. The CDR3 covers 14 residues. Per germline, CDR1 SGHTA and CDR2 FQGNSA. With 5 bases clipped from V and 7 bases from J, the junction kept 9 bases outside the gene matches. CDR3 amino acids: CASSLGTGPREQYF. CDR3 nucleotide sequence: TGTGCCAGCAGCCTAGGGACAGGGCCGAGGGAGCAGTACTTC. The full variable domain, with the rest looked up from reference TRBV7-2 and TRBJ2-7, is GAGVSQSPSNKVTEKGKDVELRCDPISGHTALYWYRQSLGQGLEFLIYFQGNSAPDKSGLPSDRFSAERTGGSVSTLTIQRTQQEDSAVYLCASSLGTGPREQYFGPGTRLTVT.

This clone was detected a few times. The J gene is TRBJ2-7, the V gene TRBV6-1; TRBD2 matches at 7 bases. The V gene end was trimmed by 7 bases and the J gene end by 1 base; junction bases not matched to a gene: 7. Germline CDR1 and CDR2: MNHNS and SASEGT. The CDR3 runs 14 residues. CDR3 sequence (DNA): TGTGCCAGCAAATCGGGGAGGGTATCCTACGAGCAGTACTTC. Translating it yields CASKSGRVSYEQYF.

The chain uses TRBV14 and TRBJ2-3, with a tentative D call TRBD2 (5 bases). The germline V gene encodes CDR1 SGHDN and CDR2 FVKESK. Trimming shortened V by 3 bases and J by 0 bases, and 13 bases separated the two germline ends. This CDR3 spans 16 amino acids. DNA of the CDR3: TGTGCCAGCAGCCATCGAGCGGCCCTTAGCACAGATACGCAGTATTTT. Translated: CASSHRAALSTDTQYF.

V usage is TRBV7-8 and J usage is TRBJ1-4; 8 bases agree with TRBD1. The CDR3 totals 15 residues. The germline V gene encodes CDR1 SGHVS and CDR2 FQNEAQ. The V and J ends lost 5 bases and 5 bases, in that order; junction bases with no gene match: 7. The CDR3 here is CASSPRDRRNEKLFF. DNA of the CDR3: TGTGCCAGCAGCCCCAGGGACAGGCGGAATGAAAAACTGTTTTTT.

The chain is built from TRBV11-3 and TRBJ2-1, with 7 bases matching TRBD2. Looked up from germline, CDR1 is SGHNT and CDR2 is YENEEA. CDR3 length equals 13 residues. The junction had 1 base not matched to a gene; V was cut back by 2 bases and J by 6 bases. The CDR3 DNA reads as TGTGCCAGCAGCTTAACTAGCGTCAATGAGCAGTTCTTC. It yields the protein CASSLTSVNEQFF.

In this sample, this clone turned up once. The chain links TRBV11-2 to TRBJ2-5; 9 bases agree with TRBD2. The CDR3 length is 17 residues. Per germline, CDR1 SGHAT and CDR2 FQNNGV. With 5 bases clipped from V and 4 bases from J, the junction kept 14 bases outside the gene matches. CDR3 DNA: TGTGCCAGCAGCGCCCGGCGGGGCGGGGGGGTCGGAGAGACCCAGTACTTC. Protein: CASSARRGGGVGETQYF.

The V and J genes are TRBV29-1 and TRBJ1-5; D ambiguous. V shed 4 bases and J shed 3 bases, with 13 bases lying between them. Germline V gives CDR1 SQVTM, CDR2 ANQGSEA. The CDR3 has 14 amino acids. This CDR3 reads CSVAGGPNNQPQHF. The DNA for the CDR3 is TGCAGCGTTGCGGGTGGTCCTAACAATCAGCCCCAGCATTTT. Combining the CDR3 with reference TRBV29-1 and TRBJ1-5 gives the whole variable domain SAVISQKPSRDICQRGTSLTIQCQVDSQVTMMFWYRQQPGQSLTLIATANQGSEATYESGFVIDKFPISRPNLTFSTLTVSNMSPEDSSIYLCSVAGGPNNQPQHFGDGTRLSIL.

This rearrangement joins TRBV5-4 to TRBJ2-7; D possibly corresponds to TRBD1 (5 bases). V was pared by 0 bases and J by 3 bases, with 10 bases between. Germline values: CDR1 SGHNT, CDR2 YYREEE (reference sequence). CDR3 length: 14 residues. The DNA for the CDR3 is TGTGCCAGCAGCTTGGGACAGTACAACTACGAGCAGTACTTC. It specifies CASSLGQYNYEQYF.

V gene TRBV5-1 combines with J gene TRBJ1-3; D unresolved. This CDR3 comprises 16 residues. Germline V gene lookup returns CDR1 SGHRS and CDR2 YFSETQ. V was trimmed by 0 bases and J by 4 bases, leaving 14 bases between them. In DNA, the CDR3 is TGCGCCAGCAGCTTGGAGGGCTCAGCTCCAGGAAACACCATATATTTT. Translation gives CASSLEGSAPGNTIYF.

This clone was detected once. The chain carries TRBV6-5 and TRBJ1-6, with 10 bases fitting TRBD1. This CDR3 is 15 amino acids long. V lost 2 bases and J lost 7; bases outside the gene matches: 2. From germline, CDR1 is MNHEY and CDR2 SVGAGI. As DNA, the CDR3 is TGTGCCAGCAGTTACGGACAGGGGGTGAATTCACCCCTCCACTTT. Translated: CASSYGQGVNSPLHF.

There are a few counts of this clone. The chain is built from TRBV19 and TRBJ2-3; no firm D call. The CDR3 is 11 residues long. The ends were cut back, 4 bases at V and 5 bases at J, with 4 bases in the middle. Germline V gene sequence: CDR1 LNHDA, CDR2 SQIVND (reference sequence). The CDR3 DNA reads TGTGCCAGTAGTACCCTAGATACGCAGTATTTT. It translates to CASSTLDTQYF. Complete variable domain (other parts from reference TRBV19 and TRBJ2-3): DGGITQSPKYLFRKEGQNVTLSCEQNLNHDAMYWYRQDPGQGLRLIYYSQIVNDFQKGDIAEGYSVSREKKESFPLTVTSAQKNPTAFYLCASSTLDTQYFGPGTRLTVL.

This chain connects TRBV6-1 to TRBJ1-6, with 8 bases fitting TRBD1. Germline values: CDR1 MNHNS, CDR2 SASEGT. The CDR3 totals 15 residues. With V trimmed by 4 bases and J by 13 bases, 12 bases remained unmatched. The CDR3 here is CASSAPGQDVKPLHF. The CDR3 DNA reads TGTGCCAGCAGTGCCCCGGGACAGGATGTTAAGCCCCTCCACTTT.

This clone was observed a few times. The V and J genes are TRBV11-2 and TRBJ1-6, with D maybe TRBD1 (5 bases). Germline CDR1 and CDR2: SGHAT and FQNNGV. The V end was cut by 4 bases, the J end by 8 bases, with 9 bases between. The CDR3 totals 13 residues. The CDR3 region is CASSSGTDSPLHF. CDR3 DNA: TGTGCCAGCAGCTCCGGGACGGATTCACCCCTCCACTTT. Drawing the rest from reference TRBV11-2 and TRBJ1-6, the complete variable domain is EAGVAQSPRYKIIEKRQSVAFWCNPISGHATLYWYQQILGQGPKLLIQFQNNGVVDDSQLPKDRFSAERLKGVDSTLKIQPAKLEDSAVYLCASSSGTDSPLHFGNGTRLTVT.

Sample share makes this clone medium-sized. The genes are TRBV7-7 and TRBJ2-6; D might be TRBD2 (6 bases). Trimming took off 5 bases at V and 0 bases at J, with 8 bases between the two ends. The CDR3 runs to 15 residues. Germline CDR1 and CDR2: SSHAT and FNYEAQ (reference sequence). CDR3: CASSLGGSGANVLTF. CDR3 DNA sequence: TGTGCCAGCAGCCTGGGAGGCTCTGGGGCCAACGTCCTGACTTTC. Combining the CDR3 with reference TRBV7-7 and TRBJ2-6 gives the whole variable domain GAGVSQSPRYKVTKRGQDVTLRCDPISSHATLYWYQQALGQGPEFLTYFNYEAQPDKSGLPSDRFSAERPEGSISTLTIQRTEQRDSAMYRCASSLGGSGANVLTFGAGSRLTVL.

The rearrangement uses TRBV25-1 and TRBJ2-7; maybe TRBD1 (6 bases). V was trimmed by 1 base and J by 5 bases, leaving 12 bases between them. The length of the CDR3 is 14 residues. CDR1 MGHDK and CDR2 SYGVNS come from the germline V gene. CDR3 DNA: TGTGCCAGCAGTGAATGGCTCAGGGGAAACGAGCAGTACTTC. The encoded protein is CASSEWLRGNEQYF.

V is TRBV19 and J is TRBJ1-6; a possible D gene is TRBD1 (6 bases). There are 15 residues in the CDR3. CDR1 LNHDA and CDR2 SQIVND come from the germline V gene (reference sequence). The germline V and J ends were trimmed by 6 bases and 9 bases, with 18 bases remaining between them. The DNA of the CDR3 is TGTGCCAGTAGCATCATACAGGGATACGGTTCACCCCTCCACTTT. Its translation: CASSIIQGYGSPLHF.

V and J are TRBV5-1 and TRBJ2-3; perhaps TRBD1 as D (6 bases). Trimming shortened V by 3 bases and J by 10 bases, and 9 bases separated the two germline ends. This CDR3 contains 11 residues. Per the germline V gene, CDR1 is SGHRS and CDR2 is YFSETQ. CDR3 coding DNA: TGCGCCAGCAGCTCAGAGGGGGCGCAGTATTTT. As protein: CASSSEGAQYF.

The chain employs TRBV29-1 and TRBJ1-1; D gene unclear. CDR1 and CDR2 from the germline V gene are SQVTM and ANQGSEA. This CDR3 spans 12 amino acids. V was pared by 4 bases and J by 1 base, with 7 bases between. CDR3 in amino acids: CSVVVPNTEAFF. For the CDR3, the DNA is TGCAGCGTTGTGGTGCCGAACACTGAAGCTTTCTTT.

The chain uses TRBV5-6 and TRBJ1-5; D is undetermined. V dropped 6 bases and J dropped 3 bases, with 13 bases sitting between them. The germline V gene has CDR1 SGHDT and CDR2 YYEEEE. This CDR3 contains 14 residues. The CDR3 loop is CASTSGGSNQPQHF. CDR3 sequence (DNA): TGTGCCAGCACATCCGGTGGGTCCAATCAGCCCCAGCATTTT.

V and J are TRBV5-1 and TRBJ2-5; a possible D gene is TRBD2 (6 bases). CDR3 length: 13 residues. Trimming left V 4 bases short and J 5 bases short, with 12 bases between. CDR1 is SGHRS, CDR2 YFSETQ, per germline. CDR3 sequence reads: CASSRGGGETQYF. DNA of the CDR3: TGCGCCAGCAGCCGGGGAGGAGGGGAGACCCAGTACTTC.

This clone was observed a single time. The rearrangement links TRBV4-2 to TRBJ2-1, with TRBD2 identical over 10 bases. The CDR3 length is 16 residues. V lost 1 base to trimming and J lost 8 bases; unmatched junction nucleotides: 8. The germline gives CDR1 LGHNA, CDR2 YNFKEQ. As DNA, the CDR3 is TGTGCCAGCAGCCAAGGGAAAAGCGGGGGGGCCCATGAGCAGTTCTTC. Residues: CASSQGKSGGAHEQFF.

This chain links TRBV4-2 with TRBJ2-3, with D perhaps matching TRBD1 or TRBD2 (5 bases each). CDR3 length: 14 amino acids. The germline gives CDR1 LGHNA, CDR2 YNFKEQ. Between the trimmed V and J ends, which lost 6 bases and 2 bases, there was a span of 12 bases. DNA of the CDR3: TGTGCCAGCAGTCCTGGGGGTCCCACAGATACGCAGTATTTT. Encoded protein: CASSPGGPTDTQYF.

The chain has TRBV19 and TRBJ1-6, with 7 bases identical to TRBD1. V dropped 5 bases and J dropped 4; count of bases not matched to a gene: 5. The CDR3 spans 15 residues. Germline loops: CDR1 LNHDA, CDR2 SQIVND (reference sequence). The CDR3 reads CASSEGTAYNSPLHF. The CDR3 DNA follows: TGTGCCAGTAGTGAAGGGACAGCATATAATTCACCCCTCCACTTT.

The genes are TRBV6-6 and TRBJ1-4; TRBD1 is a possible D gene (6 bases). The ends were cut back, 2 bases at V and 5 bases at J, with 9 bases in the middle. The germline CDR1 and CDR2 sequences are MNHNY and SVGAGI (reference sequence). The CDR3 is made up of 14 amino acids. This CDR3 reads CASSYGTRNEKLFF. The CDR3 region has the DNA TGTGCCAGCAGTTACGGGACACGAAATGAAAAACTGTTTTTT.

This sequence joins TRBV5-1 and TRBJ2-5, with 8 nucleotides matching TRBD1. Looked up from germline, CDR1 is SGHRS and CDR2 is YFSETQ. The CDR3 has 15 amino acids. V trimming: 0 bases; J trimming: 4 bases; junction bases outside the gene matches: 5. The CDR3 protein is CASSLVGQGGETQYF. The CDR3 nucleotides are TGCGCCAGCAGCTTGGTTGGACAGGGTGGAGAGACCCAGTACTTC.